A single sample gave rise to the 25 T cell receptor beta chains below, sequenced in a study of vaccination and CD4 T cells after COVID-19. With the Oncomine TCR Beta short-read assay, DNA from cultured CD4+ T cells was sequenced. TCRdb re-analysed the PCR reads in MiXCR, keeping a single row per CDR3 protein. Of under 8,000 distinct CDR3 sequences in the sample, around 48% were seen once. The antigens these receptors bind are not known. Regarding treatment: approximately nine-day PBMC culture with coronavirus spike peptide pools or control peptides (ViraFEST assay). Collection of the unexposed donor's CD4+ T cells took place before the COVID-19 pandemic (2011-2018). Sequencing was carried out using CD4+ T cells from blood, cultured in vitro. The receptors shown here come from a human donor in good health.

V usage is TRBV20-1 and J usage is TRBJ2-3, with TRBD2 matching 9 bases. The CDR3 is 14 amino acids. CDR1 DFQATT and CDR2 SNEGSKA come from the germline V gene (reference sequence). The ends lost 2 bases at V and 5 bases at J; junction bases unmatched: 5. Here the CDR3 reads CSARLVAGEDTQYF. CDR3 nucleotides: TGCAGTGCTAGATTGGTAGCGGGGGAAGATACGCAGTATTTT.

This clonotype was recorded a few times. The gene calls are TRBV6-5 and TRBJ1-5; unclear D gene. The CDR3 runs 15 residues. V was cut by 2 bases and J by 1 base, with 9 bases left in between. The germline gives CDR1 MNHEY, CDR2 SVGAGI. The CDR3 is CASSYGGASNQPQHF. DNA of the CDR3: TGTGCCAGCAGTTACGGCGGAGCAAGCAATCAGCCCCAGCATTTT.

This chain joins TRBV11-3 and TRBJ2-3; 7 nucleotides align to TRBD2. The CDR3 covers 16 residues. The V gene's germline CDR1 is SGHNT and CDR2 YENEEA. Trimming at V came to 3 bases and at J to 2 bases, leaving 8 bases not matched to a gene. The DNA of the CDR3 is TGTGCCAGCAGCTTCGGAGGAGCGGGGTTCACAGATACGCAGTATTTT. Amino acid sequence: CASSFGGAGFTDTQYF.

The chain recombines TRBV10-2 with TRBJ2-1, with 9 bases lining up with TRBD2. CDR3 size: 17 residues. Germline CDR1 WSHSY, CDR2 SAAADI. V lost 5 bases to trimming and J lost 6 bases; unmatched junction nucleotides: 14. CDR3 coding DNA: TGCGCCAGCAGTCCCCAGGTTGGTCTAGCGGGACCCAATGAGCAGTTCTTC. This gives the protein CASSPQVGLAGPNEQFF.

CDR3 residues: CASSTRTSGRYNEQFF. Here the CDR3 DNA reads TGTGCCAGCAGCACCCGGACTAGCGGGAGATACAATGAGCAGTTCTTC. The V and J genes are TRBV11-2 and TRBJ2-1, with 13 bases matching TRBD2. This CDR3 region has 16 residues. Germline CDR1 reads SGHAT; CDR2 reads FQNNGV. V shed 5 bases and J 4 bases; nucleotides not matched to a gene: 5. Full variable domain (missing parts from reference TRBV11-2 and TRBJ2-1): EAGVAQSPRYKIIEKRQSVAFWCNPISGHATLYWYQQILGQGPKLLIQFQNNGVVDDSQLPKDRFSAERLKGVDSTLKIQPAKLEDSAVYLCASSTRTSGRYNEQFFGPGTRLTVL.

CDR3 DNA: TGCAGTGCTCCGGACAGGAACTATGGCTACACCTTC. Protein sequence: CSAPDRNYGYTF. This rearrangement joins TRBV20-1 to TRBJ1-2; 7 bases agree with TRBD1. Germline-derived CDR1 and CDR2 are DFQATT and SNEGSKA (reference sequence). The CDR3 covers 12 residues. The trim removed 5 bases at V and 2 bases at J, leaving 2 bases unmatched.

The rearrangement uses TRBV5-1 and TRBJ2-7; D could derive from TRBD1 or TRBD2 (6 bases each). The V end was cut by 0 bases, the J end by 4 bases, with 14 bases between. Germline CDR1 and CDR2: SGHRS and YFSETQ. The CDR3 totals 15 residues. Here the CDR3 reads CASSLAGGKLYEQYF. The DNA of the CDR3 is TGCGCCAGCAGCTTGGCCGGGGGCAAACTTTACGAGCAGTACTTC.

The chain couples TRBV7-9 to TRBJ2-3, with TRBD1 as a possible D gene (6 bases). Germline V gene data show CDR1 as SEHNR and CDR2 as FQNEAQ (reference sequence). V was clipped by 3 bases and J by 1 base, with 11 bases between them. There are 15 residues in the CDR3. Written as DNA, the CDR3 is TGTGCCAGCAGCTTGGGACAAGCTCGCACAGATACGCAGTATTTT. It is translated as CASSLGQARTDTQYF.

This clonotype was observed a handful of times. The V gene is TRBV19, the J gene TRBJ1-5, with D maybe TRBD1 (5 bases). Looked up from germline, CDR1 is LNHDA and CDR2 is SQIVND (reference sequence). The germline V and J ends were trimmed by 3 bases and 5 bases, with 14 bases remaining between them. This CDR3 region has 15 residues. DNA for the CDR3: TGTGCCAGTAGTATGGGGGTACGGCAGGATCAGCCCCAGCATTTT. It translates to CASSMGVRQDQPQHF.

The V and J genes are TRBV27 and TRBJ2-1; 9 positions agree with TRBD2. Losses at the gene ends were 1 base for V and 0 bases for J; bases not matched to a gene: 7. Per germline, CDR1 MNHEY and CDR2 SMNVEV (reference sequence). This CDR3 contains 18 residues. The CDR3, as DNA: TGTGCCAGCAGTTTATGGGTTCTAGCGGGGTCCTCCTACAATGAGCAGTTCTTC. Protein: CASSLWVLAGSSYNEQFF.

The chain has TRBV11-2 and TRBJ2-3; D not resolved. CDR3 size: 15 residues. CDR1 is SGHAT and CDR2 is FQNNGV in the germline V gene. Trimming removed 5 bases at V and 0 bases at J, with 12 bases between. The CDR3 protein is CASSRRVLSTDTQYF. The DNA of the CDR3 is TGTGCCAGCAGCCGCCGAGTATTGAGCACAGATACGCAGTATTTT.

The CDR3, as DNA: TGTGCCAGTAGTATGGGGGACAGGGTAAGTCAGCCCCAGCATTTT. Encoded protein: CASSMGDRVSQPQHF. The chain carries TRBV19 and TRBJ1-5; TRBD1 aligns across 9 bases. The CDR3 loop spans 15 amino acids. Germline V gene lookup returns CDR1 LNHDA and CDR2 SQIVND (reference sequence). V dropped 3 bases and J dropped 6; count of bases not matched to a gene: 6.

The chain has TRBV2 and TRBJ1-5, with a possible D match to TRBD1 (5 bases). The CDR3 is made up of 15 amino acids. Germline values: CDR1 SNHLY, CDR2 FYNNEI. Trimming left V 3 bases short and J 0 bases short, with 9 bases between. CDR3 protein: CASSEFRDSNQPQHF. The CDR3, as DNA: TGTGCCAGCAGTGAGTTCAGGGATAGCAATCAGCCCCAGCATTTT.

About this clonotype itself: At one boundary the junction diverges from the germline segment, which might be a read error. The rearrangement links TRBV10-3 to TRBJ1-5; 9 bases map to TRBD1. The CDR3 loop spans 15 amino acids. Germline CDR1 and CDR2: ENHRY and SYGVKD. In DNA form, the CDR3 reads TGTGCCATCAGTGATTCCGGGACAGGGAATCGGCCCCAGCATTTT. This translates into CAISDSGTGNRPQHF.

This clonotype came up once. The chain links TRBV10-3 to TRBJ1-2, with 7 bases lining up with TRBD1. Germline CDR1 and CDR2: ENHRY and SYGVKD. CDR3 length: 13 residues. Unmatched junction bases numbered 8, after V lost 6 bases and J lost 7 bases. The CDR3 DNA is TGTGCCATCAGACCCGACAGGGAACGTGGCTACACCTTC. It codes for CAIRPDRERGYTF.

V is TRBV19 and J is TRBJ1-3; 7 bases match TRBD1. Losses at the gene ends were 7 bases for V and 0 bases for J; bases not matched to a gene: 9. Germline V gives CDR1 LNHDA, CDR2 SQIVND (reference sequence). The CDR3 is made up of 16 amino acids. CDR3 amino acids: CASTPTGSYSGNTIYF. The CDR3 DNA sequence: TGTGCCAGTACCCCGACAGGGAGTTACTCTGGAAACACCATATATTTT. Drawing the rest from reference TRBV19 and TRBJ1-3, the complete variable domain is DGGITQSPKYLFRKEGQNVTLSCEQNLNHDAMYWYRQDPGQGLRLIYYSQIVNDFQKGDIAEGYSVSREKKESFPLTVTSAQKNPTAFYLCASTPTGSYSGNTIYFGEGSWLTVV.

V is TRBV27 and J is TRBJ1-2; 7 bases match TRBD1. The germline V gene encodes CDR1 MNHEY and CDR2 SMNVEV (reference sequence). After removal of 5 bases from V and 8 bases from J, the junction contained 8 bases not matched to a gene. The CDR3 length is 13 residues. The CDR3 spells CASSRQGGRGYTF. Here the CDR3 DNA reads TGTGCCAGCAGTAGGCAGGGGGGTCGGGGCTACACCTTC.

The rearrangement joins TRBV7-9 to TRBJ1-6; 11 nucleotides line up with TRBD1. V lost 6 bases, J lost 10 bases, and 8 bases stayed unmatched. The germline V gene encodes CDR1 SEHNR and CDR2 FQNEAQ (reference sequence). There are 15 residues in the CDR3. The CDR3 DNA reads as TGTGCCAGCAGTGGGCAGGGGACAGGGGGATCACCCCTCCACTTT. Translating it yields CASSGQGTGGSPLHF.

Regarding this clonotype: A read error may account for a junction end that differs from germline. V is TRBV20-1 and J is TRBJ1-1; 9 nucleotides match TRBD1. Germline lookup yields CDR1 DFQATT and CDR2 SNEGSKA (reference sequence). The CDR3 loop spans 14 amino acids. The CDR3 loop is CSARAGTGNTEALF. The CDR3 DNA sequence: TGCAGTGCTAGGGCCGGGACAGGGAACACTGAAGCTCTCTTT.

V and J are TRBV12-3 or TRBV12-4 and TRBJ1-2; D gene uncertain. V was cut by 6 bases and J by 4 bases, with 12 bases left in between. The CDR3 has 13 residues. CDR3 residues: CASSAGYGYGYTF. The CDR3 DNA follows: TGTGCCAGCAGCGCTGGATATGGCTATGGCTACACCTTC.

J is TRBJ2-3 and V is TRBV6-1; D remains unclear. There are 14 residues in the CDR3. CDR1 and CDR2 from the germline V gene are MNHNS and SASEGT. Trimming removed 5 bases at V and 2 bases at J, with 11 bases between. The CDR3 loop is CASSPGPNTDTQYF. Here the CDR3 DNA reads TGTGCCAGCAGTCCCGGGCCCAACACAGATACGCAGTATTTT.

The rearrangement uses TRBV7-9 and TRBJ2-1, with no clear D. This CDR3 comprises 14 residues. Trimming left V 8 bases short and J 6 bases short, with 17 bases between. Germline V lookup: CDR1 SEHNR, CDR2 FQNEAQ (reference sequence). The CDR3 loop is CASPGSSAPNEQFF. CDR3 bases: TGTGCCAGCCCCGGCTCCTCAGCCCCCAATGAGCAGTTCTTC.

The V gene is TRBV2, the J gene TRBJ1-1; maybe TRBD1 (5 bases). Between the trimmed V and J ends, which lost 3 bases and 11 bases, there was a span of 10 bases. Germline V gene sequence: CDR1 SNHLY, CDR2 FYNNEI. This CDR3 is 11 amino acids long. CDR3 sequence: CASSEAGRAFF. In DNA form, the CDR3 reads TGTGCCAGCAGTGAGGCAGGGAGGGCTTTCTTT. The full variable domain, in which reference TRBV2 and TRBJ1-1 provide the parts outside the CDR3, is EPEVTQTPSHQVTQMGQEVILRCVPISNHLYFYWYRQILGQKVEFLVSFYNNEISEKSEIFDDQFSVERPDGSNFTLKIRSTKLEDSAMYFCASSEAGRAFFGQGTRLTVV.

The CDR3, as DNA: TGTGCCAGCAGCCTAGGGTCACCCCAGGTTTACGGCTACACCTTC. Translated, it gives CASSLGSPQVYGYTF. The chain employs TRBV6-1 and TRBJ1-2; unclear D gene. V lost 6 bases, J lost 8 bases, and 22 bases lay in between. The CDR3 covers 15 residues. Germline V gene lookup returns CDR1 MNHNS and CDR2 SASEGT.

The chain couples TRBV19 to TRBJ2-3, with 11 nucleotides matching TRBD2. The V gene's germline CDR1 is LNHDA and CDR2 SQIVND (reference sequence). This CDR3 has 14 amino acids. V lost 8 bases, J lost 4 bases, and 5 bases stayed unmatched. CDR3 bases: TGTGCCAGTTCTCTTAGCGGGGGGGCAGATACGCAGTATTTT. It codes for CASSLSGGADTQYF.